Listed below are T cell receptor beta chains from one sample, sequenced in a study of CXCR3-negative and CXCR3-positive naive CD8 T cells. TCRdb processed the 5' RACE reads again and assigns one entry to each CDR3 protein, with no DNA. This table lists 100,000 to 150,000 distinct CDR3 sequences. The sequencing input was naive CXCR3+ CD8+ T cells from blood. The receptors shown here come from a human donor in good health. Some clones in this sample may be carry-over from other donors' samples. Both conserved end residues are part of each CDR3. Each record gives: V gene, J gene, CDR3 protein.

V: TRBV18
J: TRBJ2-7
CDR3: CASSPLTSGISYEQYF

V: TRBV28
J: TRBJ1-2
CDR3: CASSFGTAHLYGYTF

V: TRBV4-1
J: TRBJ2-3
CDR3: CASSQEAGGFEDTQYF

V: TRBV7-9
J: TRBJ2-2
CDR3: CASSGGATNTGELFF

V: TRBV6-6
J: TRBJ2-7
CDR3: CASRVGVDEQYF

V: TRBV11-2
J: TRBJ2-7
CDR3: CASSLALWGPSSEQYF

V: TRBV29-1
J: TRBJ2-7
CDR3: CSVQGHDYYEQYF

V: TRBV28
J: TRBJ2-3
CDR3: CASSLLTLAGVTDTQYF

V: TRBV13
J: TRBJ1-4
CDR3: CASSLKGGGREKLFF

V: TRBV4-1
J: TRBJ2-1
CDR3: CASSLGLALEQFF

V: TRBV14
J: TRBJ2-7
CDR3: CASSRPGQSYEQYF

V: TRBV7-3
J: TRBJ2-3
CDR3: CDSSPGYSDTDTQYF

V: TRBV9
J: TRBJ2-7
CDR3: CASSVGGSGSGEQYF

V: TRBV7-9
J: TRBJ2-5
CDR3: CASRPQGEGETQYF

V: TRBV19
J: TRBJ2-7
CDR3: CASSGHDRGYNEQYF

V: TRBV7-8
J: TRBJ1-4
CDR3: CASSLGGWDTNEKLFF

V: TRBV6-5
J: TRBJ1-6
CDR3: CASRPGRWANSPLHF

V: TRBV18
J: TRBJ2-1
CDR3: CASSPPRGSYNEQFF

V: TRBV29-1
J: TRBJ1-5
CDR3: CSVARGNNQPQHF

V: TRBV5-1
J: TRBJ2-1
CDR3: CASTFAGWSDEQFF

V: TRBV11-2
J: TRBJ1-1
CDR3: CASKGAQEMNTEAFF

V: TRBV19
J: TRBJ2-1
CDR3: CASSTGTSASSYNEQFF

V: TRBV28
J: TRBJ1-1
CDR3: CASSYHYLNTEAFF

V: TRBV6-6
J: TRBJ2-3
CDR3: CASSSLSGGSADTQYF

V: TRBV7-6
J: TRBJ2-3
CDR3: CASSLGSRSYTDTQYF

V: TRBV6-5
J: TRBJ2-7
CDR3: CATSGRAGYEQYF

V: TRBV6-6
J: TRBJ2-5
CDR3: CASTYGPSGRQGTQYF

V: TRBV7-8
J: TRBJ2-1
CDR3: CASSPGAGFLFF

V: TRBV7-9
J: TRBJ2-1
CDR3: CASSPSGLGSHEQFF

V: TRBV7-8
J: TRBJ2-1
CDR3: CASSSEVGGRFF

V: TRBV27
J: TRBJ1-5
CDR3: CASSLGHRNQPQHF

V: TRBV6-5
J: TRBJ1-1
CDR3: CASSYSGGGPRFADPLNTEAFF

V: TRBV19
J: TRBJ1-6
CDR3: CASSPLQDYNSPLHF

V: TRBV7-9
J: TRBJ1-2
CDR3: CASSFPDRVHGYTF

V: TRBV2
J: TRBJ2-7
CDR3: CASSDQGTGLYEQYF

V: TRBV28
J: TRBJ2-7
CDR3: CASSFLRAPYEQYF

V: TRBV15
J: TRBJ2-1
CDR3: CATSRASDYNEQFF

V: TRBV12-3/TRBV12-4
J: TRBJ1-2
CDR3: CASSFTENYGYTF

V: TRBV7-9
J: TRBJ2-5
CDR3: CASSLKDSGYQETQYF

V: TRBV25-1
J: TRBJ1-3
CDR3: CASRLNQTGSNGNTIYF

V: TRBV5-1
J: TRBJ2-7
CDR3: CASSLYSGRYEQYF